This entry lists 25 T cell receptor beta chains sequenced from one sample in a study of regulatory T cells (dated by TCRdb to 2016 to 2019). Libraries were prepared through the immunoSEQ multiplex PCR assay. In the multiplex PCR, 52 forward TRBV primers and 13 reverse TRBJ primers were used, and assay-based and computational corrections were applied for amplification bias. TCRdb mirrors the immuneACCESS table, restricted to in-frame sequences. Some clones are absent from its copies; in checked studies, under half trace to an unresolved V gene, and the reason for the others is unknown. The sample includes almost 30,000 clones, with 85% to 95% observed a single time. The ten largest clones add up to roughly 1.6% of the sample. The antigens these receptors bind are not known. Study-wide conclusions, independent of this receptor: Hydrophobic residues at CDR3 positions 6 and 7 were enriched in conventional CD4+ T cells from CD3G-deficient patients, suggesting more self-reactive specificities.

Sequencing input: conventional CD4+ T cells sorted from blood. The receptor set was obtained from a person aged 18 to 30 with CD3G deficiency.

J is TRBJ2-3 and V is TRBV28, with 8 positions matching TRBD2. Trimming took 6 bases from V and 1 from J; bases not matched to a gene: 6. CDR1 MDHEN and CDR2 SYDVKM come from the germline V gene. CDR3 length equals 15 residues. CDR3 region: CASSRGGRGTDTQYF. The CDR3 coding sequence is TGTGCCAGCAGCCGGGGGGGGCGGGGCACAGATACGCAGTATTTT.

V and J are TRBV9 and TRBJ1-3; D gene uncertain. The germline gives CDR1 SGDLS, CDR2 YYNGEE. The V gene lost 0 bases and the J gene lost 4 bases, with 14 bases spanning the gap. CDR3 size: 16 residues. The CDR3 DNA is TGTGCCAGCAGCGTAGACCCCTCCAGCCCCGGAAACACCATATATTTT. Translating it yields CASSVDPSSPGNTIYF.

V is TRBV4-1 and J is TRBJ1-2; D is unresolved. This CDR3 has 16 residues. CDR1 is MGHRA and CDR2 is YSYEKL in the germline V gene. Trimming pared 2 bases from V and 8 bases from J, leaving 21 bases between. This CDR3 is CASSQPPREIRPGYTF. The DNA of the CDR3 is TGCGCCAGCAGCCAACCACCCCGGGAAATTCGACCCGGCTACACCTTC.

The chain joins TRBV27 to TRBJ2-2; TRBD1 is a possible D gene (7 bases). Looked up from germline, CDR1 is MNHEY and CDR2 is SMNVEV (reference sequence). The CDR3 covers 13 residues. Trimming took 5 bases from V and 10 from J, leaving 14 bases between them. CDR3 bases: TGTGCCAGCAGTCAGGGGGGAGGCTCGGAGCTGTTTTTT. This sequence encodes CASSQGGGSELFF.

The rearrangement links TRBV28 to TRBJ2-3; no firm D call. This CDR3 comprises 11 residues. V was shortened by 7 bases and J by 6 bases, with 8 bases between the two germline ends. Germline V lookup: CDR1 MDHEN, CDR2 SYDVKM. In nucleotides, the CDR3 is TGTGCCAGCAAAGATTGGGATACGCAGTATTTT. Translation gives CASKDWDTQYF.

The chain has TRBV5-1 and TRBJ2-2; perhaps D is TRBD1 or TRBD2 (5 bases each). Germline V lookup: CDR1 SGHRS, CDR2 YFSETQ. The CDR3 extends over 15 amino acids. The V end was cut by 5 bases, the J end by 1 base, with 12 bases between. The CDR3 region is CASRMGPLNTGELFF. CDR3 DNA: TGCGCCAGCAGAATGGGACCGCTGAACACCGGGGAGCTGTTTTTT.

The rearrangement uses TRBV6-1 and TRBJ2-3; TRBD2 agrees at 13 bases. With V trimmed by 2 bases and J by 6 bases, 14 bases remained unmatched. CDR1 is MNHNS and CDR2 is SASEGT in the germline V gene. The length of the CDR3 is 19 residues. This chain's CDR3 is CASSEIRTSGRVSLDTQYF. The CDR3 region has the DNA TGTGCCAGCAGTGAAATCCGAACTAGCGGGAGGGTGTCTTTGGATACGCAGTATTTT.

The rearrangement joins TRBV28 to TRBJ1-1; 10 positions agree with TRBD1. Unmatched junction bases numbered 9, after V lost 7 bases and J lost 4 bases. The CDR3 contains 15 residues. Per the germline V gene, CDR1 is MDHEN and CDR2 is SYDVKM. DNA for the CDR3: TGTGCCAGCAATAAACCCGGGACAGGGGCCACTGAAGCTTTCTTT. This translates into CASNKPGTGATEAFF. Looking up the rest from reference TRBV28 and TRBJ1-1 gives the full variable domain: DVKVTQSSRYLVKRTGEKVFLECVQDMDHENMFWYRQDPGLGLRLIYFSYDVKMKEKGDIPEGYSVSREKKERFSLILESASTNQTSMYLCASNKPGTGATEAFFGQGTRLTVV.

The chain joins TRBV28 to TRBJ2-1, with D perhaps matching TRBD1 (5 bases). Between the trimmed V and J ends, which lost 2 bases and 5 bases, there was a span of 16 bases. The germline V gene encodes CDR1 MDHEN and CDR2 SYDVKM. The CDR3 totals 16 residues. This chain's CDR3 is CASSLGATSRHNEQFF. In DNA form, the CDR3 reads TGTGCCAGCAGTTTAGGGGCGACATCTAGGCACAATGAGCAGTTCTTC.

The chain combines TRBV6-1 with TRBJ1-1; D remains ambiguous. Germline values: CDR1 MNHNS, CDR2 SASEGT. V shed 4 bases and J shed 1 base, with 13 bases lying between them. The CDR3 consists of 15 residues. The CDR3 sequence: CASSAARPANTEAFF. The CDR3 bases are TGTGCCAGCAGTGCGGCTAGGCCCGCGAACACTGAAGCTTTCTTT.

The CDR3 is CASSLTRQTNYGYTF. The CDR3, as DNA: TGTGCCAGCTCATTGACCCGACAGACTAACTATGGCTACACCTTC. This chain joins TRBV18 and TRBJ1-2, with D possibly TRBD1 on 5 matching bases. Germline V gene sequence: CDR1 KGHSH, CDR2 LQKENI. Trimming removed 5 bases from V and 0 bases from J, with 13 bases in between. The CDR3 is made up of 15 amino acids.

V gene TRBV6-1 combines with J gene TRBJ2-7; TRBD2 matches at 11 bases. The trim removed 6 bases at V and 4 bases at J, leaving 8 bases unmatched. The V gene's germline CDR1 is MNHNS and CDR2 SASEGT. The CDR3 runs 15 residues. The CDR3 loop is CASSQPGLAVYEQYF. The DNA for the CDR3 is TGTGCCAGCAGCCAGCCGGGACTAGCGGTTTACGAGCAGTACTTC.

DNA for the CDR3: TGTGCCAGCAGTTCATCCGGACAGGGCCCCTTCTACGAGCAGTACTTC. It is translated as CASSSSGQGPFYEQYF. The V gene is TRBV28, the J gene TRBJ2-7; 8 nucleotides agree with TRBD1. Unmatched junction bases numbered 11, after V lost 4 bases and J lost 3 bases. The CDR3 totals 16 residues. The germline V gene encodes CDR1 MDHEN and CDR2 SYDVKM.

This sequence joins TRBV14 and TRBJ1-2; D gene uncertain. The CDR3 runs to 14 residues. Looked up from germline, CDR1 is SGHDN and CDR2 is FVKESK. The ends were cut back, 0 bases at V and 8 bases at J, with 13 bases in the middle. CDR3 sequence: CASSQEKLIGGYTF. Written as DNA, the CDR3 is TGTGCCAGCAGCCAAGAGAAGCTTATTGGGGGCTACACCTTC.

The rearrangement joins TRBV10-2 to TRBJ2-7, with D uncertain. The CDR3 spans 11 residues. Deletions cut 5 bases from V and 4 bases from J, with 6 bases between. Per the germline V gene, CDR1 is WSHSY and CDR2 is SAAADI. DNA for the CDR3: TGCGCCAGCAGTTATGATTACGAGCAGTACTTC. It translates to CASSYDYEQYF.

The chain combines TRBV5-1 with TRBJ2-1; 7 nucleotides agree with TRBD2. The CDR3 extends over 14 amino acids. Germline loops: CDR1 SGHRS, CDR2 YFSETQ. With 0 bases clipped from V and 8 bases from J, the junction kept 5 bases outside the gene matches. CDR3: CASSLGLGRDEQFF. CDR3 DNA sequence: TGCGCCAGCAGCTTGGGGCTAGGGAGGGATGAGCAGTTCTTC.

The chain couples TRBV28 to TRBJ2-1; 8 bases are a match to TRBD1. Germline trimming cut 3 bases from V and 9 bases from J; bases unmatched to any gene: 10. The germline V gene encodes CDR1 MDHEN and CDR2 SYDVKM. The CDR3 loop spans 15 amino acids. DNA of the CDR3: TGTGCCAGCAGTTTGGGGGACAGGTCGGGCGGTGAGCAGTTCTTC. Amino acid sequence: CASSLGDRSGGEQFF.

This clone has a single count. The chain combines TRBV28 with TRBJ2-2; no clear D gene. Between the trimmed V and J ends, which lost 5 bases and 0 bases, there was a span of 10 bases. This CDR3 has 15 residues. Germline CDR1 is MDHEN and CDR2 is SYDVKM. The CDR3 is CASSLMSANTGELFF. The CDR3 DNA reads TGTGCCAGCAGTCTTATGTCCGCGAACACCGGGGAGCTGTTTTTT.

The table lists this clone with a count of one. The rearrangement links TRBV30 to TRBJ1-3; D perhaps matches TRBD1 (6 bases). Per germline, CDR1 GTSNPN and CDR2 SVGIG (reference sequence). V dropped 4 bases and J dropped 6 bases, with 10 bases sitting between them. The CDR3 covers 12 residues. The CDR3 region has the DNA TGTGCCTGGACCCGGGACAAAAACACCATATATTTT. Protein sequence: CAWTRDKNTIYF.

CDR3 coding DNA: TGTGCCTGGAGTCCTTCATACAGGGGTCGGACTGAAGCTTTCTTT. Translation: CAWSPSYRGRTEAFF. V is TRBV30 and J is TRBJ1-1, with TRBD1 identical over 7 bases. The CDR3 contains 15 residues. V lost 2 bases and J lost 5; bases outside the gene matches: 11. Germline loops: CDR1 GTSNPN, CDR2 SVGIG (reference sequence).

The chain couples TRBV5-1 to TRBJ2-2, with D possibly matching TRBD2 (5 bases). The CDR3 is made up of 13 amino acids. V was trimmed by 1 base and J by 6 bases, leaving 7 bases between them. Per germline, CDR1 SGHRS and CDR2 YFSETQ. Here the CDR3 reads CASSLQEAGELFF. CDR3 nucleotides: TGCGCCAGCAGCTTGCAGGAGGCCGGGGAGCTGTTTTTT.

This clone was picked up a small number of times. The chain links TRBV5-1 to TRBJ1-2; D perhaps matches TRBD1 (6 bases). Trimming stripped 4 bases from V and 4 bases from J, with 11 bases between. CDR3 length: 13 residues. Germline loops: CDR1 SGHRS, CDR2 YFSETQ. The CDR3 coding sequence is TGCGCCAGCAGCCCGGGGGGCGCCTATGGCTACACCTTC. Protein sequence: CASSPGGAYGYTF. The full variable domain, in which reference TRBV5-1 and TRBJ1-2 provide the parts outside the CDR3, is KAGVTQTPRYLIKTRGQQVTLSCSPISGHRSVSWYQQTPGQGLQFLFEYFSETQRNKGNFPGRFSGRQFSNSRSEMNVSTLELGDSALYLCASSPGGAYGYTFGSGTRLTVV.

The chain joins TRBV29-1 to TRBJ2-5; the D is unclear. With 3 bases removed from V and 5 bases from J, the gap between germline ends came to 4 bases. Germline-derived CDR1 and CDR2 are SQVTM and ANQGSEA. CDR3 length equals 10 residues. DNA of the CDR3: TGCAGCGTTGAGGGGGAGACCCAGTACTTC. This translates into CSVEGETQYF.

V and J are TRBV6-6 and TRBJ2-3, with D perhaps matching TRBD2 (6 bases). Trimming removed 2 bases from V and 4 bases from J, with 13 bases in between. Per germline, CDR1 MNHNY and CDR2 SVGAGI (reference sequence). The CDR3 loop spans 15 amino acids. The CDR3 sequence is CASSYGAGRPDTQYF. In nucleotides, the CDR3 is TGTGCCAGCAGTTACGGGGCGGGAAGGCCAGATACGCAGTATTTT.

The chain couples TRBV19 to TRBJ1-2; TRBD1 aligns across 7 bases. Germline CDR1 reads LNHDA; CDR2 reads SQIVND (reference sequence). This CDR3 has 16 amino acids. V trimming: 0 bases; J trimming: 2 bases; junction bases outside the gene matches: 6. The CDR3 DNA sequence: TGTGCCAGTAGTATAGATGAAAGGGGGCCAAACTATGGCTACACCTTC. This translates into CASSIDERGPNYGYTF.